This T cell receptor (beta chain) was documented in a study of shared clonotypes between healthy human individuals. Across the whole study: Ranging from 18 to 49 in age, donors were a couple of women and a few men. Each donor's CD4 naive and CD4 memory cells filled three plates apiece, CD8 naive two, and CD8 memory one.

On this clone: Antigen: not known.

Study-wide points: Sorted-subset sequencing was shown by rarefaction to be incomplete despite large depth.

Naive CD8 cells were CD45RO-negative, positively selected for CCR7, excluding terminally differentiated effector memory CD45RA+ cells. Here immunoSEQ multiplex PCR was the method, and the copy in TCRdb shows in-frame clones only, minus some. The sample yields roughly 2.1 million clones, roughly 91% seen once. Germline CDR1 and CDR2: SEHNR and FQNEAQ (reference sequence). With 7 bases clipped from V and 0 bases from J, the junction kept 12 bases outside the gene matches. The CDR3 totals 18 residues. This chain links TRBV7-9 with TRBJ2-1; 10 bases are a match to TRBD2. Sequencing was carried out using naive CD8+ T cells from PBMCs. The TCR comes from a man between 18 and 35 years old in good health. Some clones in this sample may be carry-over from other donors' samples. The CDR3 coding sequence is TGTGCCAGCATTATTTGGACTAGCGGACCGAGCTCCTACAATGAGCAGTTCTTC. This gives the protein CASIIWTSGPSSYNEQFF.